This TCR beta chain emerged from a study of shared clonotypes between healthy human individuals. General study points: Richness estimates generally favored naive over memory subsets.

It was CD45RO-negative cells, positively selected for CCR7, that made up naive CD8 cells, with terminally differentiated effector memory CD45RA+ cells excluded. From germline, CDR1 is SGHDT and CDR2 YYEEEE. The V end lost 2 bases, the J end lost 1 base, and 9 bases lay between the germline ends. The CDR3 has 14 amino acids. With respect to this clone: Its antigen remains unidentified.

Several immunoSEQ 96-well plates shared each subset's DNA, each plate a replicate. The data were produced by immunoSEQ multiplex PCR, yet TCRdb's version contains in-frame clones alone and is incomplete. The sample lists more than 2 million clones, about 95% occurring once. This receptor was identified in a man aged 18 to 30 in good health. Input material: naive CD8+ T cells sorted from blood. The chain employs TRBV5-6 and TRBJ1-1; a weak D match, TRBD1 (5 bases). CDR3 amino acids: CASSLQAKNTEAFF. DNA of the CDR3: TGTGCCAGCAGCTTACAGGCGAAGAACACTGAAGCTTTCTTT.